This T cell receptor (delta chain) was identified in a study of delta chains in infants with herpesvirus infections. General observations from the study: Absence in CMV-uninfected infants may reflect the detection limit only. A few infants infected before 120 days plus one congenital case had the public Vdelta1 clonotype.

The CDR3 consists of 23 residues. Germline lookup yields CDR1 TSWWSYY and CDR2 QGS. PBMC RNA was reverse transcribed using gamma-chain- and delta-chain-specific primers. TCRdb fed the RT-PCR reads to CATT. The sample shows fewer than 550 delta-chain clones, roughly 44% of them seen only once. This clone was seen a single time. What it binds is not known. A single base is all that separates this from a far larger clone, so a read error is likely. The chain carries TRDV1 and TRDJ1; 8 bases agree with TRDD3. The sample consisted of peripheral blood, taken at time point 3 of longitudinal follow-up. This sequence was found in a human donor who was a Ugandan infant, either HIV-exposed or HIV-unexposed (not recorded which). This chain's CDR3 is CAFGDLSFSLLGGHRFYTDKLIF. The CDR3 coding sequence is TGTGCTTTTGGGGATCTCTCCTTTTCCCTACTGGGGGGCCACCGATTTTACACCGATAAACTCATCTTT.